The TCR beta chain under discussion was sequenced for a study of T cell responses to AZD1222 COVID-19 vaccine. The CDR3 is 13 amino acids. Trimming removed 2 bases at V and 0 bases at J, with 7 bases between. Germline V lookup: CDR1 GTSNPN, CDR2 SVGIG (reference sequence). Clones were read by immunoSEQ multiplex PCR, and TCRdb kept only the in-frame ones, dropping some. This sample has about 84,000 clones, with 70% to 90% found just once. This clone was picked up a small number of times. Its specificity is unknown. Study-wide points: Samples come after the peak T cell response, not at day 14.

This sequence joins TRBV30 and TRBJ1-2; D gene uncertain. The clonotype was recovered from an adult who received the AZD1222 COVID-19 vaccine. Material: peripheral blood, obtained 28 days after the second AZD1222 dose. CDR3 nucleotide sequence: TGTGCCTGGAGTCCCCGTTCTAACTATGGCTACACCTTC. As protein: CAWSPRSNYGYTF.